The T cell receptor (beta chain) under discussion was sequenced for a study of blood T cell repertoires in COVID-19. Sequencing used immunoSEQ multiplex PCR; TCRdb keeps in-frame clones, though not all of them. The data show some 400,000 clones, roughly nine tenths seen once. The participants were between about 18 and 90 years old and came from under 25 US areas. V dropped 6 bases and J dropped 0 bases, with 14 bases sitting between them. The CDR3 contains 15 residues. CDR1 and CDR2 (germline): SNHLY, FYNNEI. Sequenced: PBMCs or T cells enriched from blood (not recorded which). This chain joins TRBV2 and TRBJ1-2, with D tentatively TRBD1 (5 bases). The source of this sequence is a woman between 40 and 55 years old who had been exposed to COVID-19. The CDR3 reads CASRWGGATNYGYTF. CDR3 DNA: TGTGCCAGCAGGTGGGGGGGAGCGACTAACTATGGCTACACCTTC.